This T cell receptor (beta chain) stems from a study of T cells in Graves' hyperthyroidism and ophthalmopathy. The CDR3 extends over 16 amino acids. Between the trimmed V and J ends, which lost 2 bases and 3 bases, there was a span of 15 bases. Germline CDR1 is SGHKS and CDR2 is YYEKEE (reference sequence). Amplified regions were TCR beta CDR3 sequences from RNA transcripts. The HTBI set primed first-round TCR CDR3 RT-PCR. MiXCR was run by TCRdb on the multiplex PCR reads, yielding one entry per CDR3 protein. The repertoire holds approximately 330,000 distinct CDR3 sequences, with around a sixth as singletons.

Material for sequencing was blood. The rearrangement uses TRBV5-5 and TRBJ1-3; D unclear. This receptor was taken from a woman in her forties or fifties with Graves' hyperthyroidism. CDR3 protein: CASSFVEAKLGNTIYF. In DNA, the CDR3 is TGTGCCAGCAGCTTTGTGGAAGCTAAACTTGGAAACACCATATATTTT.